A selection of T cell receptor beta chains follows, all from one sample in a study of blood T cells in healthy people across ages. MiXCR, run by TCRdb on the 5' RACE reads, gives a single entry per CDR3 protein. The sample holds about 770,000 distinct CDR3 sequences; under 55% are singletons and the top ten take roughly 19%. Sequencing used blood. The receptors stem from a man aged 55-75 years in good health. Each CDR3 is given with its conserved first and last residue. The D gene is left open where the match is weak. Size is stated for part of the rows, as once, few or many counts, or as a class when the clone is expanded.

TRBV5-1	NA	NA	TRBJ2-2	TGCGCCAGCAGCTTGCTGGGACAGAACACCGGGGAGCTGTTTTTT	CASSLLGQNTGELFF
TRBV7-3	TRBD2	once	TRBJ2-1	TGTGCCAGCAGCCCCGGGGGGGCCGATGTCAATGAGCAGTTCTTC	CASSPGGADVNEQFF
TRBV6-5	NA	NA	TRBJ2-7	TGTGCCAGCAGTTACTCATCGACGGACGGGGCCTCCTACGAGCAGTACTTC	CASSYSSTDGASYEQYF
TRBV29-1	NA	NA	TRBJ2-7	TGCAGCGCACTACAGGGGACTCACTACGAGCAGTACTTC	CSALQGTHYEQYF
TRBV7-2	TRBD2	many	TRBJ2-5	TGTGCCAGCAGCTTAGCGGTAGCGGGGTTTAAAGAGACCCAGTACTTC	CASSLAVAGFKETQYF
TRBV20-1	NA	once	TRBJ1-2	TGCAGTGCTAGAGTGAGGGGCTCAGGAGGCTACACCTTC	CSARVRGSGGYTF
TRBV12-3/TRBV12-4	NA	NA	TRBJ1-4	TGTGCCAGCACCCCATGGACAGCAACTAATGAGAAACTGTTTTTT	CASTPWTATNEKLFF
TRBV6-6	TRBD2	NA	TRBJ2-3	TGTGCCAGCAGAAAATACTCCCAGCGGGGGCCCACAGATACGCAGTATTTT	CASRKYSQRGPTDTQYF
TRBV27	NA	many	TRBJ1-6	TGTGCCACCCTAGAACAGGGCTCCTATAATTCACCCCTCCACTTT	CATLEQGSYNSPLHF
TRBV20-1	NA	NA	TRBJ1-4	TGCAGTGCTAGACCACAGGGAGGATATGAAAAACTGTTTTTT	CSARPQGGYEKLFF
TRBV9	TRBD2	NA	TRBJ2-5	TGTGCCAGCAGCGCCGGGTGGACTAGCGGGACCCGGTACTTC	CASSAGWTSGTRYF
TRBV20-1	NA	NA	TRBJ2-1	TGCAGTGCTAGAGATCTGGTAGACCCGAGCTCCTACAATGAGCAGTTCTTC	CSARDLVDPSSYNEQFF
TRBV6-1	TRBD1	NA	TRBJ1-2	TGTGCCATCCTCGTTAGCGGGACAGGGCCGTTTTACTATGGCTACACCTTC	CAILVSGTGPFYYGYTF
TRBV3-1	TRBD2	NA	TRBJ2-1	TGTGCCAGCAGCCCAGTAGCGGGGGGGAATGGTGAGCAGTTCTTC	CASSPVAGGNGEQFF
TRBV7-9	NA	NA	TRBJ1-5	TGTGCCAGCAGCCTAGGGGCGGGGCAAAGTCAGCCCCAGCATTTT	CASSLGAGQSQPQHF
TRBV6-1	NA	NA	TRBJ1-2	TGTGCCAGCAGTGAGATGGGAAGACGGTGGAATTGGAGTGGCTACACCTTC	CASSEMGRRWNWSGYTF
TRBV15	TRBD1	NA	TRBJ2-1	TGTGCCACCAGCAGATTTGACAGGGTACCGGCGGATGAGCAGTTCTTC	CATSRFDRVPADEQFF
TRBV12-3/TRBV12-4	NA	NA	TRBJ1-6	TGTGCCAGCAGTCGGGGGACCTCACCCCTCCACTTT	CASSRGTSPLHF
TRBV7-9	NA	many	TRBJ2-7	TGTGCCAGCAGCCCAGCACTGAGCTCCTACGAGCAGTACTTC	CASSPALSSYEQYF
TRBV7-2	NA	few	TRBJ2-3	TGTGCCAGCAGCTCTCGAGGGTCGGTAGATACGCAGTATTTT	CASSSRGSVDTQYF
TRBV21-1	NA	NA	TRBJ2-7	TGTGCCAGCAGCAAAGGGGAGGGGGTCCACGAGCAGTACTTC	CASSKGEGVHEQYF
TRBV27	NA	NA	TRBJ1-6	TGTGCCAGCAGTTCGGAGCCGAGGACCTATAATTCACCCCTCCACTTT	CASSSEPRTYNSPLHF
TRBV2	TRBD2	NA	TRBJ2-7	TGTGCCAGCAGGAAGCGGGGGGGCCAGGGTGAGCAGTACTTC	CASRKRGGQGEQYF
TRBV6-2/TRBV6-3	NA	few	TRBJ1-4	TGTGCCAGCAGCTTGTCCGCGGAAAAACTGTTTTTT	CASSLSAEKLFF
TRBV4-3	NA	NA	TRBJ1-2	TGCGCCAGCAGCCAAGATGCAGGGCGCAACTATGGCTACACCTTC	CASSQDAGRNYGYTF
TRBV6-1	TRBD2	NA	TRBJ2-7	TGTGCCAGCAAACGAGCGGGGGCCCCGAATGAGCAGTACTTC	CASKRAGAPNEQYF
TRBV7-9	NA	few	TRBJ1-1	TGTGCCAGCAGCCCGGTTAGTTCGGCTGAAGCTTTCTTT	CASSPVSSAEAFF
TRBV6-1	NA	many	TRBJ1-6	TGTGCCAGCAGGACACAGGGTTTGAGGAATTCACCCCTCCACTTT	CASRTQGLRNSPLHF
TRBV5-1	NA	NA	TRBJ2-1	TGCGCCAGCAGCTTGGCGACACGCAACAATGAGCAGTTCTTC	CASSLATRNNEQFF
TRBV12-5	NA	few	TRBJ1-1	TGTGCTAGTGGTTTGTTTCCCGGGAACACTGAAGCTTTCTTT	CASGLFPGNTEAFF
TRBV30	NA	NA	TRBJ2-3	TGTGCCTGGAGTAAAGGGACCACAGATACGCAGTATTTT	CAWSKGTTDTQYF
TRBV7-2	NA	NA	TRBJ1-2	TGTGCCAGCAGCTTAAGGCACTATGGCTACACCTTC	CASSLRHYGYTF
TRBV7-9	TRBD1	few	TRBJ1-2	TGTGCCAGCAGCTTAAGTTGGGACAGCAAGAACGATGGCTACACCTTC	CASSLSWDSKNDGYTF
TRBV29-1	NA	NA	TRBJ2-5	TGCAGCGCCAAAGGGGTCTACCAAGAGACCCAGTACTTC	CSAKGVYQETQYF
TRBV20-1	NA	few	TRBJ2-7	TGCAGTGCCCAAATGGGGGGCACCTACGAGCAGTACTTC	CSAQMGGTYEQYF
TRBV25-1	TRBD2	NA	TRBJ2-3	TGTGCCAGCAGGTCGGGACTAGGCCGCACAGATACGCAGTATTTT	CASRSGLGRTDTQYF
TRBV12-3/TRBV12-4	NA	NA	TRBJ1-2	TGTGCCAGCAGGCCTGGGACACTGTATGGCTACACCTTC	CASRPGTLYGYTF
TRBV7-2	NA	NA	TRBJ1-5	TGTGCCAGCAGCCGAGGGTGGGAGGGTCAGCCCCAGCATTTT	CASSRGWEGQPQHF
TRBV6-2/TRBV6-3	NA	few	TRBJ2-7	TGTGCCAGCAGTTACGATCGCTACGAGCAGTACTTC	CASSYDRYEQYF
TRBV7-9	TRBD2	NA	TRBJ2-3	TGTGCCAGCAGCCCGGGGGGACCGTTCGGTAATACGCAGTATTTT	CASSPGGPFGNTQYF
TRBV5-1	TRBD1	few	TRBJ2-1	TGCGCCAGTAAGACGGGCCAGGGGGCCTACAATGAGCAGTTCTTC	CASKTGQGAYNEQFF
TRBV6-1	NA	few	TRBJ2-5	TGTGCCAGCATGGTGATCTGGGGGCAAGAGACCCAGTACTTC	CASMVIWGQETQYF
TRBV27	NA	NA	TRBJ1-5	TGTGCCAGCGGAGACAGACGCAATCAGCCCCAGCATTTT	CASGDRRNQPQHF
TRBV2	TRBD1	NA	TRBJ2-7	TGTGCCAGCATGGGACAGAGCTCCTACGAGCAGTACTTC	CASMGQSSYEQYF
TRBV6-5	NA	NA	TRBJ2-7	TGTGCCAGCAGTTCTTGGTATAGGGGTCAGGCCTACGAGCAGTACTTC	CASSSWYRGQAYEQYF
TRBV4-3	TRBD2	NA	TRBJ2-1	TGCGCCAGCAGCCAAGAACGGCGGGGGTCCTACTACAATGAGCAGTTCTTC	CASSQERRGSYYNEQFF
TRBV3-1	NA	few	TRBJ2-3	TGTGCCAGCAGCCAACTGACAGCTGGAGATACGCAGTATTTT	CASSQLTAGDTQYF
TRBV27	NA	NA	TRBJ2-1	TGTGCCAGCAGTTTATGGGGGGAAGCAAATGAGCAGTTCTTC	CASSLWGEANEQFF
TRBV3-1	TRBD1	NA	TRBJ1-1	TGTGCCAGCAGCCATTTCTCCGGGACAGGGAATACTGAAGCTTTCTTT	CASSHFSGTGNTEAFF
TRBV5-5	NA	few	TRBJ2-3	TGTGCCAGCAGCTTGAGGACCACGAACACAGATACGCAGTATTTT	CASSLRTTNTDTQYF
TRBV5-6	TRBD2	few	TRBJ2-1	TGTGCCAGCAGCTTGTTACAGCGGGGGCTCTCCTACAATGAGCAGTTCTTC	CASSLLQRGLSYNEQFF
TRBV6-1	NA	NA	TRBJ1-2	TGTGCCAGCAGGCTAGGGGCGTATGGCTACACCTTC	CASRLGAYGYTF
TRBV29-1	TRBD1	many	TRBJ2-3	TGCAGCGCCTCCGGGACAGGAATCACAGATACGCAGTATTTT	CSASGTGITDTQYF
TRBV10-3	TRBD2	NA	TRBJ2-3	TGTGCCACCAACGGGGGGGGTACAGATACGCAGTATTTT	CATNGGGTDTQYF
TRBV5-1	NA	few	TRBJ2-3	TGCGCCAGCAGCTGGGGGATGGCGGGGGCAAATCCTAGCACAGATACGCAGTATTTT	CASSWGMAGANPSTDTQYF